The rows below give T cell receptor beta chains drawn from one sample of a study of PD-1 blockade in classical Hodgkin lymphoma. The table came from immunoSEQ multiplex PCR; TCRdb's copy has only in-frame clones and leaves some out. The sample consists of about 24,000 clones, about 86% of them appearing once. The sample here was peripheral blood mononuclear cells (PBMCs), taken before the fourth cycle of nivolumab. All receptors come from a human donor with classical Hodgkin lymphoma. The CDR3 runs from the conserved cysteine through the conserved F or W.

V gene,J gene,CDR3 protein
TRBV28,TRBJ1-2,CASSLLDYGYTF
TRBV27,TRBJ1-4,CASSPYRGFATNEKLFF
TRBV11-3,TRBJ1-1,CASSSTTVTEAFF
TRBV5-1,TRBJ1-2,CASSFQPVTGLLGYGYTF
TRBV2,TRBJ1-1,CASSAEQGNTEAFF
TRBV7-7,TRBJ2-2,CASSWGVAAGELFF
TRBV6-5,TRBJ2-7,CASSYSASGTYEQYF
TRBV19,TRBJ2-1,CASSYDRSRSEQFF
TRBV7-3,TRBJ2-5,CASSLTGTEETQYF
TRBV27,TRBJ2-1,CASSLFWLAGTFYNEQFF
TRBV19,TRBJ2-5,CASGGDVETQYF
TRBV7-2,TRBJ2-5,CASSHGGNPAQYF
TRBV2,TRBJ1-2,CASSEAGHIYGYTF
TRBV19,TRBJ1-5,CASTASQNQPQHF
TRBV30,TRBJ1-2,CAWIFRDRGNYGYTF